This T cell receptor (beta chain) is from a study of T cell responses to AZD1222 COVID-19 vaccine (dated by TCRdb to about 2021). Broadly, across the study: AZD1222 recipients given second doses at about 4 weeks or at about 12 weeks were pooled, since spike-specific TCR depth and breadth were not found to differ between the two schedules. TCR sequencing was performed for 233 trial participants, of whom roughly 200 were given two doses of AZD1222 and approximately 25 were given two doses of MenACWY control vaccine. Trial participants were enrolled by age into 18-55, 56-69 and 70-plus year subgroups, with about 150, 28 and 57 TCR-sequenced participants respectively.

The CDR3 regions of human TCRbeta chains were analyzed by immunosequencing. The published analysis was carried out like this. Repertoire TCRs were matched against a reference library of SARS-CoV-2-specific TCRs generated with the MIRA antigen-specificity platform. Breadth was defined as the fraction of unique TCRs that were SARS-CoV-2-associated. Depth was defined as the fraction of total T cells that were SARS-CoV-2-associated. Using the MIRA data, every spike-specific TCR was mapped to the spike region that the TCR reacted to and assigned to either a CD4 or a CD8 class. Log10-transformed breadth and depth values were compared by one-way ANOVA with Sidak's multiple comparisons tests. As stored in TCRdb, this immuneACCESS dataset retains in-frame rearrangements with V and J assigned. A fraction of the clones does not appear; measured against another copy, unresolved V genes explain less than half of the discrepancy, and the remainder lacks a known reason. V, J and clone size are taken as reported in that table, and D and trimming were inferred from the DNA itself. The sample profile shows 140,000 or so clones; almost 90% of them were found once. The ten largest make up 3% to 4.5% of the sample.

Notes on this clone: The antigen it recognizes is unknown. Per-nucleotide qualities are absent, and no much larger clonotype sits a single base away.

CDR1 and CDR2 are read off the germline V gene (reference sequence) as LGHDT and YNNKEL. The CDR3 goes from the cysteine to the phenylalanine over 16 residues. The entry retains the CDR3 DNA only, 48 bases that are in frame from base 1. Deletion took 4 bases off V and 7 bases off J, with a span of 20 bases between the germline ends. The time point label, as the study defines it: baseline before first vaccination. Samples from vaccinated people were obtained from the UK trials COV001 and COV002, which included a single-blind randomized controlled phase 2/3 trial of AZD1222 (ChAdOx1 nCoV-19) in healthy adults. For TCRbeta chain sequencing, PBMC samples from trial participants were taken at day 0 and at day 28 after the second dose. What the study reported, not specific to this receptor: Conclusions about previously exposed vaccinees are limited because only six or seven AZD1222 recipients were SARS-CoV-2 seropositive at baseline. The 56-69-year group was small, and its depth increase did not reach significance, likely because of low power. Vaccine-associated CD4 TCRs spanned the whole spike protein, with dominant responses in regions 160-218 and 743-854. Reportedly, almost half of the unique spike-specific TCRs recognized epitopes lying outside the regions that are mutated in the B.1.351 and B.1.1.7 variants. No day 14 peak-response samples were available, so repertoires were characterized only after the peak T cell response. Participants were mostly white British, with more females than males. The authors suggested clonal diversity may have been underestimated. A significant rise in spike-specific TCR breadth and depth was observed after two AZD1222 doses relative to day 0 and relative to MenACWY recipients.

The sequencing used peripheral blood, collected on day 0 of AZD1222 vaccination. The rearrangement joined TRBV3-1 (or the pseudogene TRBV3-2) to TRBJ2-1; the D gene is perhaps TRBD2, on 5 matching bases. The sequence was obtained from an adult in good health. CDR3 protein: CASSRIRDLLGNEQFF. The DNA sequence follows: TGTGCCAGCAGCCGCATTCGCGACTTACTAGGGAATGAGCAGTTCTTC.